Sequencing of this T cell receptor (beta chain) was carried out in a study of regulatory T cells in long-lasting Graves disease (dated by TCRdb to about 2021). Study-level background: In the newly diagnosed Graves' disease group, patients had been taking antithyroid drugs for less than 3 months. Peripheral blood TCR sequencing and RNA sequencing compared persistent Graves' disease patients with newly diagnosed Graves' disease patients. The study was registered as a clinical trial and conducted in China. TCR sequencing covered 13 persistent and around 20 newly diagnosed Graves' disease patients, 33 samples in total.

The library was obtained by multiplex PCR. Sequencing was performed on an Illumina HiSeq 4000. iRepertoire HTBI primers and Arm-PCR amplification of CDR3 regions were used to construct TCR beta libraries. Gel purification was performed on PCR products prior to sequencing. Processing in the source paper ran as follows. Gene usage analysis of CDR3 amino acid clonotypes relied on the 60 or so TRBV and 13 to 15 TRBJ segments identified across samples. COPE and FqMerger were used to merge filtered high-quality paired reads into contigs. Contigs were aligned with BLAST to IMGT TRBV, TRBD and TRBJ reference genes, and CDR3 was defined per IMGT. Clonotypes above 0.1% frequency were classified as highly expanded clones. Repertoire diversity was measured by Shannon entropy, and V-J evenness by the Gini coefficient. Clonotypes shared by more than one individual were considered public. TCRdb redid the processing of the public reads, applying fastp at Q25 and MiXCR, and retained in-frame beta chains. One record per CDR3 amino acid sequence lists the most common genes and DNA. TCRdb, not the authors, supplied the V and J calls. Here the sample has some 240,000 distinct CDR3 sequences; roughly 19% occur a single time. Approximately 12% of the sample rests with the top ten.

CDR3 length: 16 amino acids, cysteine to phenylalanine. Of all the DNA, just the CDR3 is kept, 48 bases in frame from base 1. CDR1 is given as SGHRS and CDR2 as YFSETQ, both from the germline V gene. V and J are truncated by 0 bases and 4 bases respectively, leaving an intervening sequence of 16 bases. General study outcomes and caveats: Because the primary lesion, thyroid tissue, could not be accessed, the study looked at peripheral blood alone. Sequencing and analysis were limited to the TCR beta chain. Patients with persistent disease shared more public clonotypes (around 2,500) than newly diagnosed patients did (approximately 1,000). TRBV28, TRBJ1-2 and TRBJ2-5 were preferentially used in persistent disease, while TRBV20-1 and TRBJ2-1 were favored in newly diagnosed disease. Persistent Graves' disease patients showed lower TCR Shannon entropy and fewer highly expanded clones than newly diagnosed patients, suggesting clonal expansion. The small sample size was acknowledged by the authors as a limitation that may reduce accuracy.

This clonotype was seen at least ten times. The target of this receptor is not known. No qualities accompany the bases; no much larger clone lies one base away. The time point tag for this specimen amounts to: newly diagnosed GD, antithyroid drugs for less than 3 months. RNA was extracted from PBMCs in TRIzol for both TCR sequencing and RNA sequencing. The diagnosis of Graves' disease followed American Thyroid Association guidelines. Recruitment of patients was carried out at an endocrinology department in Xi'an, China. Each patient gave 9 to 10 milliliters of peripheral blood, collected in an EDTA anticoagulant tube. Ficoll Paque Plus density gradient separation was used to isolate PBMCs, and no further T cell sorting was performed. An Agilent 2100 Bioanalyzer and agarose gel were used to check RNA quality, while a NanoDrop 2000 measured RNA concentration. These data also formed part of another study, on T cells in Graves' hyperthyroidism and ophthalmopathy. As that second paper reports: Graves' hyperthyroidism was defined as stable when no progression to ophthalmopathy occurred over 18 months of follow-up. Hyperthyroidism patients were newly diagnosed, had a disease duration of under 2 months, and were aged 18 to 65 years. The study excluded patients with uncontrolled infections, other autoimmune diseases, pregnancy or lactation. Diagnoses were based on clinical symptoms, serum thyroxine and TRAb, thyroid ultrasound and orbital computed tomography. A first-round RT-PCR of the TCR CDR3 used the HTBI primer set with the Qiagen OneStep RT-PCR kit. Blood samples also contained most of the expanded thyroid clonotypes (frequency above 0.001), which suggests that blood repertoires may reflect thyroid immune responses. A 13 V-J signature model separated ophthalmopathy from stable hyperthyroidism, with around 91% sensitivity and roughly 81% specificity in cross-validation and 80%/75% in testing. During validation, the model predicted progression to ophthalmopathy a median of roughly six months ahead of onset, with approximately 71% sensitivity and almost 75% specificity. To identify distinguishing TCR V-J signatures, a discovery cohort of some 99 patients was used, comprising 43 with Graves' ophthalmopathy and roughly 60 with stable Graves' hyperthyroidism. An independent validation cohort of under 20 hyperthyroidism patients and 17 patients who later progressed to ophthalmopathy tested prospective prediction of ophthalmopathy. The roughly 99 discovery patients were divided at random into training and test sets in a 7:3 ratio. In addition, the study compared T-cell repertoires in thyroid tissue and in blood from roughly 6 Graves' hyperthyroidism patients. After sampling, hyperthyroidism patients received methimazole starting at 30 mg daily, and ophthalmopathy patients received high-dose intravenous methylprednisolone. Libraries were constructed in a second round of multiplex PCR, after which size selection and purification were carried out. Sequencing of the libraries was done on an Illumina HiSeq2000 using paired-end 100 bp reads. SOAPnuke was used to process the raw data, removing reads that contained adapters or uncalled bases, had a mean Phred below 15, or lacked an exact match to the constant primer or identifier. COPE v1.2.5 was used to merge the high-quality paired reads, and each unique nucleotide sequence was defined as a clonotype. Clonotypes were aligned to IMGT TRBV, TRBD and TRBJ reference segments using MiTCR v1.1. The analysis included only V-J combinations with a frequency above 0.0001, which together covered more than 98% of the repertoires. The TCS score was defined as the ratio of F50 (clonal expansion) to E x V (chaos), calculated using BLOSUM62-based TCRdist between CDR3 peptides within each V-J. Welch's t-statistics and random forest reduced fewer than 600 V-J features to 13, which were used in a naive Bayes classifier (R e1071). Sample size was not statistically predetermined, and investigators were not blinded to group allocation. According to the paper, TCR Vbeta CDR3 sequencing was carried out on approximately 140 peripheral blood samples, which came from 40 to 45 ophthalmopathy, around 74 hyperthyroidism and about 17 progressor patients.

The clonotype was recovered from a woman aged 25 to 45 with Graves disease. Donor details come from another sample of the same person, matched by shared clones. This specimen consisted of peripheral blood mononuclear cells (PBMCs), obtained at new diagnosis, from a patient treated with antithyroid drugs. This sequence uses TRBV5-1 and TRBJ2-5; TRBD2 is a possible D gene, resting on 6 matching bases. CDR3 protein: CASSLGPGSALETQYF. The nucleotide sequence reads as follows: TGCGCCAGCAGCTTGGGGCCCGGGAGCGCCCTAGAGACCCAGTACTTC.